These 9 T cell receptor beta chains were sequenced from one sample in a study of graft-versus-host responses after intestinal transplantation. These TCRs' antigens remain unknown. Measured with immunoSEQ multiplex PCR; TCRdb has only the in-frame clones, and not every one. The table lists around 40,000 clones, roughly 94% of them singletons. Here the sequenced sample was unstimulated CD4+ T cells sorted from spleen or lymph node cells, taken before transplant. These receptor sequences come from a human donor who was the organ donor for an intestinal transplant.

On this clone itself: One junction end disagrees with the germline gene, perhaps due to a read error. The genes are TRBV7-7 and TRBJ2-5; 15 bases agree with TRBD2. CDR3 size: 15 residues. Germline V gives CDR1 SSHAT, CDR2 FNYEAQ (reference sequence). The CDR3 nucleotides are TGTGCTAGCAGCTTCGGGACTAGCGGGGGGGAGACCCAGTACTTC. This encodes CASSFGTSGGETQYF.

This sequence joins TRBV20-1 and TRBJ2-5; D is unresolved. CDR3 length: 10 residues. The V gene lost 3 bases and the J gene lost 5 bases, with 4 bases spanning the gap. The germline gives CDR1 DFQATT, CDR2 SNEGSKA (reference sequence). In nucleotides, the CDR3 is TGCAGTGCTAGTCAGGAGACCCAGTACTTC. It encodes CSASQETQYF.

The chain employs TRBV5-1 and TRBJ1-2; 9 bases match TRBD1. This CDR3 comprises 14 residues. J lost 8 bases, V lost 0 bases, and 5 bases had no gene match. Germline CDR1 and CDR2: SGHRS and YFSETQ. CDR3 sequence (DNA): TGCGCCAGCAGCTTGGGTCGGGGACAGGGAGGCTACACCTTC. Its translation is CASSLGRGQGGYTF.

V gene TRBV2 combines with J gene TRBJ2-7, with TRBD2 matching over 8 bases. The junction had 5 bases not matched to a gene; V was cut back by 4 bases and J by 0 bases. Per the germline V gene, CDR1 is SNHLY and CDR2 is FYNNEI. The CDR3 sequence is 15 residues long. CDR3 sequence reads: CASSVERGPSYEQYF. The CDR3 coding sequence is TGTGCCAGCAGTGTGGAGCGGGGGCCCTCCTACGAGCAGTACTTC.

Concerning this clone: This CDR3 is also generated by other DNA sequences in the sample. The rearrangement joins TRBV4-1 to TRBJ2-7, with 7 bases matching TRBD1. V lost 4 bases and J lost 4; bases outside the gene matches: 7. Germline CDR1 MGHRA, CDR2 YSYEKL. The CDR3 has 14 amino acids. The CDR3 reads CASSRPGQTYEQYF. The DNA for the CDR3 is TGCGCCAGCAGCCGACCGGGACAGACTTACGAGCAGTACTTC.

The rearrangement links TRBV5-6 to TRBJ2-7; D might be TRBD1 (5 bases). Trimming took off 0 bases at V and 3 bases at J, with 7 bases between the two ends. The CDR3 runs to 13 residues. In germline, CDR1 is SGHDT, CDR2 YYEEEE. CDR3 protein: CASSLGQHYEQYF. The CDR3 bases are TGTGCCAGCAGCTTGGGACAGCACTACGAGCAGTACTTC.

The chain recombines TRBV5-5 with TRBJ1-1; D is unclear. There are 15 residues in the CDR3. The V gene's germline CDR1 is SGHKS and CDR2 YYEKEE (reference sequence). Trimming removed 0 bases at V and 0 bases at J, with 9 bases between. This CDR3 is CASSLGQVLNTEAFF. The CDR3 nucleotides are TGTGCCAGCAGCTTGGGGCAGGTCCTGAACACTGAAGCTTTCTTT.

This chain links TRBV7-3 with TRBJ2-5; D possibly uses TRBD1 or TRBD2 (5 bases each). Trimming took off 4 bases at V and 5 bases at J, with 11 bases between the two ends. The CDR3 loop spans 13 amino acids. CDR1 and CDR2 (germline): SGHTA, FQGTGA. In DNA, the CDR3 is TGTGCCAGCAGCTCAGGGACGTGGGAGACCCAGTACTTC. Translated: CASSSGTWETQYF.

The chain links TRBV11-3 to TRBJ2-2, with TRBD2 identical over 7 bases. After removal of 1 base from V and 3 bases from J, the junction contained 2 bases not matched to a gene. Germline lookup yields CDR1 SGHNT and CDR2 YENEEA. The CDR3 consists of 15 residues. CDR3 loop: CASSLAGGYTGELFF. The CDR3 DNA reads as TGTGCCAGCAGCTTAGCGGGAGGCTACACCGGGGAGCTGTTTTTT.